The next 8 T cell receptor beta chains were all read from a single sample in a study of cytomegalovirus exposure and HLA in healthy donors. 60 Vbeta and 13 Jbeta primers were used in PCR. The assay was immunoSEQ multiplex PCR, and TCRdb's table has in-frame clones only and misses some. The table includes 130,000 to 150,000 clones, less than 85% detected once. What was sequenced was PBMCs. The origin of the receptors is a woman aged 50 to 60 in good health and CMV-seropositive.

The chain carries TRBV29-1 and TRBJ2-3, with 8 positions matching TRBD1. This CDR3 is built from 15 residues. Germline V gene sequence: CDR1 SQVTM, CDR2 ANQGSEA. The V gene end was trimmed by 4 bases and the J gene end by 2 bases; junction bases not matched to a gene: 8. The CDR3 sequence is CSVVGTGLFTDTQYF. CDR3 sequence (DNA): TGCAGCGTTGTTGGGACAGGTCTCTTCACAGATACGCAGTATTTT.

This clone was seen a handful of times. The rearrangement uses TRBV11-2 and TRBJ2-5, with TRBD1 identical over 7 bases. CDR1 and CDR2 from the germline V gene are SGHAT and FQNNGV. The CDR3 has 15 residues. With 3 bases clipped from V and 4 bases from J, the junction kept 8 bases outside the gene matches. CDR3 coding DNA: TGTGCCAGCAGCTTCGCACGACAGGGCCGAGAGACCCAGTACTTC. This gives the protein CASSFARQGRETQYF.

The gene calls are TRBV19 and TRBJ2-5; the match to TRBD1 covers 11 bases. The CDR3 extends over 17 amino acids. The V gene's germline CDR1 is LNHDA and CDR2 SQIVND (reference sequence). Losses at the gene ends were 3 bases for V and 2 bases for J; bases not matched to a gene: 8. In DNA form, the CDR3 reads TGTGCCAGTAGTATTCTTTCGGGACAGGGGGGTCAAGAGACCCAGTACTTC. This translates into CASSILSGQGGQETQYF.

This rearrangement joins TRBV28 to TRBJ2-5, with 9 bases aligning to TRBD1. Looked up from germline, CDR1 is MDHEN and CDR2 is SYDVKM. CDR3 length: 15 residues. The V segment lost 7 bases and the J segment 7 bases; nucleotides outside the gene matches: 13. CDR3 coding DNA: TGTGCCAGCATTACTAGGACAGGGGAAGTCGGGACCCAGTACTTC. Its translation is CASITRTGEVGTQYF.

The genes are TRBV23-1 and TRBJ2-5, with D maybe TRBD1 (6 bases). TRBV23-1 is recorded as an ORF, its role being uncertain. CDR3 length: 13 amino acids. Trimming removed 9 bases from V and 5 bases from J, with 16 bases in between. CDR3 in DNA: TGCGCCAGTAGCCTGGGGGCAGGGGAGACCCAGTACTTC. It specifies CASSLGAGETQYF.

The CDR3 sequence is CASSPGLGGEKLFF. CDR3 coding DNA: TGTGCCAGCAGTCCGGGGCTCGGGGGTGAAAAACTGTTTTTT. The chain employs TRBV9 and TRBJ1-4; D possibly corresponds to TRBD1 (5 bases). The CDR3 runs 14 residues. Germline assignment: CDR1 SGDLS and CDR2 YYNGEE. The V end was cut by 5 bases, the J end by 7 bases, with 15 bases between.

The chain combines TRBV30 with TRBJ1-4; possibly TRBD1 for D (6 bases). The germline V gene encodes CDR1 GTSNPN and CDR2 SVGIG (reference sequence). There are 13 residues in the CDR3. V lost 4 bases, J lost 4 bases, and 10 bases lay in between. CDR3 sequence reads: CAWTQGFNEKLFF. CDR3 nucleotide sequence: TGTGCCTGGACCCAGGGGTTTAATGAAAAACTGTTTTTT.

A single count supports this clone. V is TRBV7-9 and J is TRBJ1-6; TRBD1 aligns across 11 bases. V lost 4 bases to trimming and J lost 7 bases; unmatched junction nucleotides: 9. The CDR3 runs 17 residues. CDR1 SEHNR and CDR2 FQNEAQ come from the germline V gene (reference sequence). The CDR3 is CASSSWTGGQRNSPLHF. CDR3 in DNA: TGTGCCAGCAGCTCTTGGACAGGGGGCCAAAGGAATTCACCCCTCCACTTT.